This T cell receptor beta chain is drawn from a study of T cell repertoires in cytomegalovirus infection. TCRdb used MiXCR to reprocess the reads, holding one entry per CDR3 protein. The sample includes about 130,000 distinct CDR3 sequences, 20% to 30% seen only once; the top ten take 30% to 35%. CDR3 size: 14 residues. The germline V gene has CDR1 SGHVS and CDR2 FQNEAQ. Trimming cost V 5 bases and J 5 bases, with 15 bases left between them. This clonotype was seen a few times. Its antigen is currently unknown. This TCR came from a human donor in good health (CMV status not recorded). Some clones in this sample may be carry-over from other donors' samples. Input material: PBMCs, sequenced either directly or after in vitro stimulation (not recorded which). The chain has TRBV7-8 and TRBJ2-5; D unresolved. The CDR3 DNA is TGTGCCAGCAGCAATGACTTATCCGGGGAGACCCAGTACTTC. Protein product: CASSNDLSGETQYF.